One T cell receptor (beta chain) is described in this entry. The data were obtained in a study of blood T cell repertoires in COVID-19. Study context: Whether acute or convalescent, the COVID-19 samples came from the United States, Italy and Spain.

Method: immunoSEQ multiplex PCR; TCRdb's copy keeps in-frame clones and lacks some. The repertoire holds 330,000 or so clones, with 70% to 90% as singletons. Those enrolled, adults aged roughly 18 to 90 years, came from under 25 US areas. Participants' own reports of clinical history determined their cohort assignment. CDR1 and CDR2 from the germline V gene are WNHNN and SYGVQD (reference sequence). The ends lost 0 bases at V and 7 bases at J; junction bases unmatched: 10. This CDR3 region has 16 residues. V is TRBV10-1 and J is TRBJ2-7, with TRBD1 matching over 9 bases. The receptor comes from a man in his forties or fifties in a cohort exposed to, infected with or recovered from COVID-19 (not recorded which). Source material: PBMCs or T cells enriched from blood (not recorded which). This CDR3 reads CASSESGQGTRREQYF. The CDR3 bases are TGCGCCAGCAGTGAGTCCGGACAGGGGACACGTAGGGAGCAGTACTTC.